This T cell receptor (beta chain) is drawn from a study of metastatic and nonmetastatic thyroid tumors (dated by TCRdb to the early 2020s). Context from the whole study: Repertoires were compared across peripheral blood and tumor or nodule tissue samples from malignant and benign thyroid patients.

This clone was counted at least ten times. What antigen it recognizes has not been identified. Base qualities are not at hand, and no much larger clone is one base apart. According to the germline V gene, CDR1 reads SGHVS and CDR2 reads FNYEAQ. Deletion took 6 bases off V and 1 base off J, with a span of 18 bases between the germline ends. The CDR3 has 17 amino acids, counting the end cysteine and phenylalanine. Of the read, only the CDR3 DNA is kept; its 51 bases are in frame from base 1. Overall results and qualifications from the work: In both blood and tumor samples, malignant tumors were reported to have significantly higher TCR beta diversity than benign nodules.

Libraries were built with PCR. Sequencing was performed on an Illumina HiSeq 4000. High-throughput sequencing was used to profile the TCR beta-chain CDR3 region of every patient. Per the source publication's procedure: A classifier to discriminate distant-metastatic papillary thyroid cancer patients was built from CDR3 differences across clinicopathological groups. The Shannon index was used to assess repertoire diversity, and the Morisita-Horn index was used to assess tumor-blood repertoire similarity. TCRdb trimmed the raw reads at Q25, called clones with MiXCR and kept productive beta chains. The V and J calls, along with clone size, are taken from TCRdb and not from the paper's own processing. This sample lists around 23,000 clones; roughly 27% were detected once. The ten largest clones take up approximately 15% of the sample. Before undergoing thyroid surgery, none of the patients had been given any kind of treatment. The study retrospectively analysed patient clinical samples collected from about 2012 to 2019 using T-cell receptor beta sequencing.

This TCR was sampled from a male donor with papillary thyroid cancer or a benign thyroid nodule (not recorded which). Some clones in this sample may be carry-over from other donors' samples. The sample consisted of tumor tissue. The V and J genes are TRBV7-6 and TRBJ2-2; TRBD2 could be the D gene, as 6 bases match. The CDR3 amino acid sequence is: CASSRGSGGVNTGELFF. The nucleotide sequence reads TGTGCCAGCAGTCGCGGGTCCGGGGGAGTGAACACCGGGGAGCTGTTTTTT. Joined to the reference TRBV7-6 and TRBJ2-2 proteins, this CDR3 gives the full variable domain: GAGVSQSPRYKVTKRGQDVALRCDPISGHVSLYWYRQALGQGPEFLTYFNYEAQQDKSGLPNDRFSAERPEGSISTLTIQRTEQRDSAMYRCASSRGSGGVNTGELFFGEGSRLTVL.